The entry below describes one T cell receptor (beta chain). The sample holds a few counts of this clonotype. The target of this receptor is not known. Per-nucleotide qualities are absent, and no much larger clonotype sits a single base away. This specimen comes from a study of glioma-infiltrating T cells (TCRdb year 2016). At the level of the whole study: Sequencing of TCR alpha- and beta-chain repertoires was performed on glioma tissue, on non-neoplastic brain tissue, and on matched peripheral blood mononuclear cells. To measure divergence between tissue and blood T-cell populations, each tissue-infiltrating repertoire was compared with the peripheral blood repertoire of the same patient. The paired cohort comprised three low-grade glioma patients, about eight primary glioblastoma patients and three non-glioma patients contributing non-neoplastic brain tissue. What the study reported, not specific to this receptor: VJ-independent divergence between tissue and blood was found to be below expectation in non-neoplastic patients but above expectation in all gliomas, particularly low-grade gliomas. Group comparisons rested on small numbers: three non-neoplastic, three low-grade glioma and roughly 8 glioblastoma patients. Only a very small number of CDR3 sequences turned up in both tissue and blood, a result put down to high CDR3 diversity combined with limited sampling.

V was cut back by 0 bases and J by 2 bases, leaving a gap of 14 bases between them. The CDR3 runs 17 residues from the cysteine to the phenylalanine. The DNA shown is the 51-base CDR3, in frame from base 1. The iRepertoire nested amplicon-rescue multiplex PCR (arm-PCR) platform was used to amplify TCR alpha and beta CDR3 regions from RNA. For one-step reverse transcription and amplification, roughly 100-450 ng of tissue mRNA or PBMC total RNA was used as input. After bead purification, a secondary multiplex PCR added Illumina adapters, and libraries were gel-purified between 200 and 400 bp. Demultiplexing relied on internal 6-nucleotide barcodes carried by the libraries. Libraries were sequenced on an Illumina MiSeq with 2x220 or 2x250 nucleotide paired-end reads. From the authors' description of their analysis: FLASH 1.2.11 was used to merge paired reads, and BWA-MEM then aligned the reads to the GRCh37 human genome before TRA and TRB reads were extracted. For V and J assignment, an IMGT-derived reference of cassette sequences and CDR3 motifs that included pseudogenes was used. Reads were translated in three frames, and productive CDR3s were defined as those with a C...FGXG motif and no stop codons. A clonotype was defined as a unique combination of a V-J cassette pair and a CDR3 amino acid sequence. Hamming distance filtering was applied to reads, with thresholds set by the sequence error rate of each sample in mapped regions. TCRdb reprocessed the public reads (quality trimming at Q25 with fastp, clone calling with MiXCR) and kept in-frame beta chains. One record per CDR3 amino acid sequence lists the most common genes and DNA. In this record, the V and J calls reflect TCRdb's handling and not the investigators' own analysis. Counted in this sample were 90,000 to 110,000 distinct CDR3 sequences; less than 30% of them appeared once. The ten biggest clones cover around a third of the sample.

The chain links TRBV12-3 or TRBV12-4 with TRBJ1-5, with TRBD1 tentatively as D gene (5 bases match). Source material: glioma tissue, nonneoplastic brain tissue, or PBMCs (not recorded which). The clonotype was recovered from a human donor with low-grade glioma or glioblastoma, undergoing nonglioma brain surgery, or in good health (not recorded which). Read as DNA, the sequence is TGTGCCAGCAGTTTAGCGCGAAAGGGGCGCGGCAATCAGCCCCAGCATTTT. Protein translation: CASSLARKGRGNQPQHF.